This T cell receptor (beta chain) was recorded in a study of control samples from healthy donors and cancer patients. Sequenced by immunoSEQ multiplex PCR; TCRdb stores in-frame clones only, minus some. The table records fewer than 120,000 clones, 70% to 90% of them present only once. Trimming took 2 bases from V and 5 from J, leaving 15 bases between them. The CDR3 runs to 16 residues. Germline assignment: CDR1 LGHNA and CDR2 YSLEER. Material for sequencing was PBMCs. The gene calls are TRBV4-3 and TRBJ1-4; weak D call: TRBD1 (6 bases). This sequence originates from a woman in her sixties or seventies with lung cancer. The CDR3 DNA follows: TGCGCCAGCAGCCAAAACCCACAGGGAAACAATGAAAAACTGTTTTTT. As protein: CASSQNPQGNNEKLFF.